This T cell receptor beta chain was identified during a study of breast tumors, draining lymph nodes, adjacent tissues. As concerns this clonotype: Its antigen is still unknown.

General study results and limits: Luminal-like breast cancer showed significantly higher tumor–nontumor repertoire similarity than basal-like. The data were judged consistent with most tumor T cells coming from lymph node and expanding in tumor. Compared with lymph nodes, tumors were less diverse; compared with nontumor tissue, more. That most tumor T cells come from lymph nodes remained unproven.

The CDR3 contains 17 residues. The V segment lost 4 bases and the J segment 11 bases; nucleotides outside the gene matches: 13. Germline CDR1 reads SGDLS; CDR2 reads YYNGEE. TCRdb re-analysed the multiplex PCR reads in MiXCR, keeping a single row per CDR3 protein. The sample carries 140,000 to 150,000 distinct CDR3 sequences, approximately 29% recorded once. Samples came from axillary lymph nodes draining the breast cancer. The sequenced sample was axillary lymph node tissue. This receptor was identified in a female donor with breast cancer. Some clones in this sample may be carry-over from other donors' samples. J is TRBJ2-3 and V is TRBV9, with 16 bases that match TRBD2. The CDR3 is CASSLGLAGGPGNEQYF. The CDR3 nucleotides read TGTGCCAGCAGCCTGGGACTAGCGGGGGGGCCGGGGAATGAGCAGTATTTT.